This TCR beta chain was observed in a study of T cells expressing NK-cell markers. Overall study context: Among the eight sequenced donors, seven tested HCMV-seropositive and one tested seronegative.

cDNA encoding TCR beta was synthesized via 5'RACE template switching incorporating UMIs. TCRdb re-called the 5' RACE reads, yielding one record per CDR3 amino acid sequence without DNA. This listing includes about 410,000 distinct CDR3 sequences. This CDR3 comprises 16 residues. Germline V gene data show CDR1 as SGHAT and CDR2 as FQNNGV. This chain connects TRBV11-2 to TRBJ2-3. The specimen was blood T cells: a sorted CD56 or NKG2C T cell subset, CD4+ or CD8+ T cells, or bulk PBMC T cells (not recorded which). The sequence derives from a woman aged 50 to 60 in good health. The CDR3 protein is CASSLPQTVSTDTQYF.